This TCR beta chain was observed in a study of Tregs in tolerant kidney transplant recipients. CDR1 SEHNR and CDR2 FQNEAQ come from the germline V gene (reference sequence). The CDR3 has 14 amino acids. Deletions cut 2 bases from V and 1 base from J, with 8 bases between. Here immunoSEQ multiplex PCR was the method, and the copy in TCRdb shows in-frame clones only, minus some. This sample's table reports some 10,000 clones. Notes on this clone: The read terminates 3 residues before the CDR3 end, so the remaining end is supplied by the germline J gene. The sample contains more than one DNA sequence encoding this CDR3.

Related graft donors supplied nonmyeloablative bone marrow transplants, and mixed chimerism was transient. The source of this sequence is a human patient who received a combined kidney and bone marrow transplant. Certain T cells may be donor cells from the graft. The chain carries TRBV7-9 and TRBJ2-5; possible D gene TRBD1, 5 bases. The sample consisted of CD8+ T cells from blood (PBMCs), taken 24 months after the transplant. CDR3 bases read: TGTGCCAGCAGCTTAAGTACAGGCCAAGAGACC. Translated: CASSLSTGQET. The whole CDR3 region reads CASSLSTGQETQYF.